Sequencing of this TCR beta chain was carried out in a study of blood T cell repertoires in COVID-19. Study details: Donors in the United States, Italy and Spain gave samples during acute or convalescent COVID-19. From T cells, B-cell-depleted T cells, or PBMCs came the material, which was cDNA or gDNA.

The Seattle patients, enrolled during active infection, were followed longitudinally. The authors' processing: Researchers report that nucleated cell counts were estimated from reference gene primer amplification. TCRdb's table, derived via immunoSEQ multiplex PCR, lists solely in-frame clones and lacks some. Clonal size and the V and J genes are those of that table, whereas D and trimming came from the DNA. This sample has roughly 300,000 clones; about 88% occur once, and the top ten carry roughly 1.5%. Between the trimmed V and J ends, which lost 3 bases and 12 bases, there was a span of 14 bases. The CDR3 runs 12 residues. Germline V gives CDR1 KGHDR, CDR2 SFDVKD.

This chain uses TRBV24-1 with TRBJ2-7, with a weak D call TRBD1 (5 bases). The sample taken for sequencing was peripheral blood. The TCR was taken from a human donor with COVID-19, enrolled during active disease. The donor label of this sample is uncertain. The CDR3 is CATSDPSGAVYF. The CDR3 bases are TGTGCCACCAGTGATCCGAGTGGGGCCGTGTACTTC.